This paragraph covers one T cell receptor beta chain sequence. The antigen is not known. This record comes from a study of T cell responses to AZD1222 COVID-19 vaccine. CDR3 size: 13 residues. The germline V gene has CDR1 LNHDA and CDR2 SQIVND (reference sequence). Between the trimmed V and J ends, which lost 1 base and 9 bases, there was a span of 13 bases. Only in-frame clones appear in the TCRdb table, and some are missing; sequencing was by immunoSEQ multiplex PCR. This table has around 140,000 clones, about 89% appearing once. Points from the study as a whole: Dominant at 160-218 and 743-854, vaccine-associated CD4 TCRs also spanned spike.

The chain employs TRBV19 and TRBJ2-7; TRBD1 or TRBD2 may be the D gene (5 bases each). Sequences were derived from peripheral blood, sampled 28 days after the second dose of the MenACWY control vaccine. The sequence was obtained from an adult who received the MenACWY meningococcal vaccine as a control. The CDR3 here is CASSIVGTGVQYF. The CDR3 DNA reads as TGTGCCAGTAGTATAGTGGGGACGGGCGTGCAGTACTTC.